This TCR beta chain was retrieved from a study of CD8 T cells in Susac syndrome. Study at large: When blood was collected, patients with Susac syndrome were therapy-naive, were taking corticosteroids, or were receiving intravenous immunoglobulin alone. Study-level findings and limits: None of the CD4+ T cell repertoires in Susac syndrome showed clonal expansion.

Trimming took off 2 bases at V and 2 bases at J, with 13 bases between the two ends. The CDR3 runs to 15 residues. Germline V gene lookup returns CDR1 GTSNPN and CDR2 SVGIG (reference sequence). FACS enriched CD8+ TEMRA cells, while bulk CD8+ and CD4+ were negatively isolated. Reverse transcription of roughly 0.5 to 1 ug RNA was carried out with random hexamers. Amplification of TCR beta CDR3 by immunoSEQ multiplex PCR spanned 54 Vbeta and 13 Jbeta. TCRdb reanalysed the immunoSEQ multiplex PCR reads using MiXCR and keeps one entry per CDR3 protein. The top ten clones hold approximately 0.1% of a sample with under 300,000 distinct CDR3 sequences, approximately 95% of them seen once. As for this clonotype: Its antigen remains unknown.

The clonotype was recovered from a human donor with Susac syndrome. The sequenced sample consisted of CD4+ T cells from PBMCs. V is TRBV30 and J is TRBJ1-5; tentatively, D is TRBD1 (5 bases). The CDR3 DNA follows: TGTGCCTGGAGTACTGTAACAGGAGGCAATCAGCCCCAGCATTTT. Encoded protein: CAWSTVTGGNQPQHF.